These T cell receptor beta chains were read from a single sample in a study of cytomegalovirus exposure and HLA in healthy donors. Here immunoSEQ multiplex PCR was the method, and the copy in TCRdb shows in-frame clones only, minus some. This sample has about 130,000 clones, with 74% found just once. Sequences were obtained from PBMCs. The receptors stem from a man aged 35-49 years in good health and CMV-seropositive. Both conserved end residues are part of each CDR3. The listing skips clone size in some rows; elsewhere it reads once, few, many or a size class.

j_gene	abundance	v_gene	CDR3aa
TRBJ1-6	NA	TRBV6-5	CASSLDRVNSPLHF
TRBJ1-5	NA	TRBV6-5	CASGELNGNQPQHF
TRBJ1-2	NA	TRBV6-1	CASRGQTYGYTF
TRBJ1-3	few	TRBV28	CASSPFTGSGNTIYF
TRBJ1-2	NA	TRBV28	CASSLRRGGRGHGYTF
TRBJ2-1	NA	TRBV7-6	CASSLAASGGNEQFF
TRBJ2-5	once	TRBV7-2	CASSPGTSGEEAQYF
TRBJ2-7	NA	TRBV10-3	CAISGQTYEQYF
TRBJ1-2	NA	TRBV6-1	CASSEQGNYGYPF
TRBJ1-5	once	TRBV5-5	CASSFGTQSGQPQHF
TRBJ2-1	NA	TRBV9	CASSVSTLSNEQFF
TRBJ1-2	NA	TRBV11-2	CASSPRTGLGYTF
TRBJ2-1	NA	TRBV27	CASNRAGGYNEQFF
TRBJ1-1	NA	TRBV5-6	CASTLRGLDTEAFF
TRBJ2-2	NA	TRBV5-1	CASSFPGVYEELFF
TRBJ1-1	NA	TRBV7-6	CASSSGMRTEAFF
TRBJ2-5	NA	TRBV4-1	CASSQDNRGSETQYF
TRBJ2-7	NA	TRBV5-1	CASSIGQGDEQYF
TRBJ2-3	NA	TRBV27	CASSRSGGGLDTQYF
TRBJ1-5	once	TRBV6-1	CASRLLGAPNGPQHF
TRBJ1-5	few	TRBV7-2	CASGGPGQGLLHQPQHF
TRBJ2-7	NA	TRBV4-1	CASSRTESSYEQYF
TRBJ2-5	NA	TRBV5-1	CASSLGILAGVLKETQYF
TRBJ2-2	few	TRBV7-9	CASSSRQGVNTGELFF
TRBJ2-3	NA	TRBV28	CASTGGPRDDTQYF
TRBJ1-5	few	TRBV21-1	CASYRIPRDTNNQPQHF
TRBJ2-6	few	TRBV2	CASSGQGTGANVLTF
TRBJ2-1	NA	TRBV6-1	CASTTGTGSYNEQFF